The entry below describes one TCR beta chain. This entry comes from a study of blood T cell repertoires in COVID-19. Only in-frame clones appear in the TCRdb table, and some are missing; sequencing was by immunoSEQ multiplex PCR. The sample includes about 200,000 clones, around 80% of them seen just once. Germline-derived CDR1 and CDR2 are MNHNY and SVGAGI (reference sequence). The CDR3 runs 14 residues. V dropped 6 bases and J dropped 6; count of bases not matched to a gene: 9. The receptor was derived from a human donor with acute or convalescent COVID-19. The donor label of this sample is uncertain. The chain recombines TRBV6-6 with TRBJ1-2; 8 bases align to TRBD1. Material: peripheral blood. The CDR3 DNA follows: TGTGCCAGCAGGACCAACGACAGGGGACATGGCTACACCTTC. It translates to CASRTNDRGHGYTF.